The TCR beta chain under discussion was sequenced for a study of T cells in localized non-small cell lung cancer (dated by TCRdb to the early 2020s). Background for the entire study: The study analyzed T cell repertoires of a few hundred early-stage NSCLC patients, comparing tumors and uninvolved tumor-adjacent lungs. The cohort was made up of around 240 treatment-naive NSCLC patients whose localized lung tumors had been resected. The mean age of the NSCLC patients was less than 70 years, with approximately 130 men and around 110 women. Overall study outcomes, separate from this receptor: Uninvolved tumor-adjacent lung showed the highest T cell clonality, higher than tumor, which suggests more focused antigenic responses in the uninvolved tumor-adjacent lung. Because the study design was exploratory, TCR variables were selected using unadjusted p-values without false-discovery rate correction. Higher T cell density in blood was associated with longer overall survival, whereas higher clonality in adjacent lung was associated with shorter survival. A median of 57 of the top 100 tumor clones turned up in the paired uninvolved adjacent lung, and under 30 of those clones also ranked among the top 100 of that same adjacent lung. Because multi-region tumor sequencing was not done, intratumor heterogeneity could not be ruled out.

V lost 8 bases and J lost 8 bases; the stretch between them is 21 bases long. CDR1 and CDR2 are drawn from the germline V gene: KGHSH, LQKENI. CDR3 length: 14 amino acids, cysteine to phenylalanine. Left in the record is the CDR3 DNA by itself, 42 bases read in frame from the first base. At diagnosis, peripheral blood, uninvolved tumor-adjacent lung and tumor were collected and stored as a combination of fresh-frozen and FFPE material. For TCR repertoire profiling, the blood samples were analyzed as peripheral blood mononuclear cells. About this clone: Its binding antigen is unknown. No base quality information exists; no much larger clone differs at one position.

The immunoSEQ Assay was used to sequence TCR beta CDR3 regions from DNA. On the authors' methods: T cell density was computed as TCR beta template counts normalized to usable DNA estimated by amplifying housekeeping genes. Richness was estimated using the preseqR package, with extrapolation to 400,000 templates for PBMC samples and to 120,000 templates for tissue samples. Clonality was defined by subtracting Pielou's evenness from one. Tissue-enriched TCRs were identified by differential abundance testing using productive amino-acid clonotypes, minimum total count 5 and alpha 0.1. The Jaccard Index and the Morisita Overlap Index were used to quantify repertoire overlap between compartments. GLIPH grouped TCR beta CDR3s together with public tetramer-defined viral CDR3s, and a viral motif had to include at least three viral sequences and also show V-gene enrichment. The table was pulled from immuneACCESS by TCRdb, which kept in-frame rearrangements only. Such tables lose some clones; where checked, under half of the loss comes from unresolved V genes, and the rest has no known cause. Clonal size and the V and J genes are those of that table, whereas D and trimming came from the DNA. Within this sample are 90,000 to 95,000 clones, with approximately 91% of them counted one time only. The ten largest clones take up approximately 4% of the sample.

This chain joins TRBV18 to TRBJ1-2; the D gene lacks a confident call. The source was PBMCs, collected before any cancer treatment. This clonotype originated in a woman aged 35 to 70 with stage II squamous cell lung carcinoma. The sequenced DNA: TGTGCCAGCGTCCGGGCGCCGCCGGCCGGAGGCTACACCTTC. Its product reads: CASVRAPPAGGYTF.